These 32 T cell receptor beta chains came from one sample sequenced in a study of blood T cell repertoires in COVID-19. Generated by immunoSEQ multiplex PCR, the TCRdb table keeps only in-frame clones and is missing some. The sample has around 480,000 clones; 87% are singletons. Sequences were obtained from PBMCs or T cells enriched from blood (not recorded which). Receptor source: a woman under 30 who had recovered from COVID-19.

The chain carries TRBV28 and TRBJ1-4; the D is unclear. The V and J ends lost 2 bases and 7 bases respectively, with 5 bases between them. Germline CDR1 is MDHEN and CDR2 is SYDVKM. The CDR3 is 12 amino acids. The CDR3 DNA sequence: TGTGCCAGCAGTTTAAACGGTGAAAAACTGTTTTTT. Protein product: CASSLNGEKLFF.

The chain combines TRBV7-2 with TRBJ2-7; tentative D call: TRBD2 (6 bases). Between the trimmed V and J ends, which lost 4 bases and 4 bases, there was a span of 17 bases. Germline V gene data show CDR1 as SGHTA and CDR2 as FQGNSA. This CDR3 is 15 amino acids long. The CDR3 DNA follows: TGTGCCAGCAGCTCTACGTCGACTAGTGCGTACGAGCAGTACTTC. Its translation: CASSSTSTSAYEQYF. Drawing the rest from reference TRBV7-2 and TRBJ2-7, the complete variable domain is GAGVSQSPSNKVTEKGKDVELRCDPISGHTALYWYRQSLGQGLEFLIYFQGNSAPDKSGLPSDRFSAERTGGSVSTLTIQRTQQEDSAVYLCASSSTSTSAYEQYFGPGTRLTVT.

Here the CDR3 reads CASRPDREQPQHF. The CDR3 DNA reads as TGTGCCAGCAGACCGGACAGGGAACAGCCCCAGCATTTT. The chain recombines TRBV28 with TRBJ1-5; 8 bases align to TRBD1. The CDR3 consists of 13 residues. CDR1 is MDHEN and CDR2 is SYDVKM in the germline V gene. The ends lost 6 bases at V and 7 bases at J; junction bases unmatched: 5.

The chain employs TRBV5-1 and TRBJ1-1, with 7 nucleotides matching TRBD1. The CDR3 contains 15 residues. The V gene's germline CDR1 is SGHRS and CDR2 YFSETQ. V shed 4 bases and J 7 bases; nucleotides not matched to a gene: 13. CDR3 bases: TGCGCCAGCAGCCCCGCACAGGGGAGTTTGGGTGAAGCTTTCTTT. Its protein is CASSPAQGSLGEAFF.

The chain has TRBV28 and TRBJ1-4; 11 positions match TRBD1. V shed 10 bases and J 8 bases; nucleotides not matched to a gene: 6. The CDR3 is made up of 13 amino acids. CDR1 and CDR2 (germline): MDHEN, SYDVKM. DNA of the CDR3: TGTGCCACCGCCGGGACAGGGGGGGAAAAACTGTTTTTT. Encoded protein: CATAGTGGEKLFF.

The chain recombines TRBV5-1 with TRBJ2-5; 11 bases map to TRBD2. V shed 2 bases, J shed 3 bases, and the junction held 0 bases outside the gene matches. There are 14 residues in the CDR3. CDR1 and CDR2 from the germline V gene are SGHRS and YFSETQ. The CDR3 DNA sequence: TGCGCCAGCAGCTTACTAGCGGGGGAAGAGACCCAGTACTTC. Its translation: CASSLLAGEETQYF.

In this sample, this clone turned up once. This chain joins TRBV7-2 and TRBJ2-7, with TRBD2 identical over 9 bases. J gave up 1 base and V 5 bases, and 9 bases lay outside the gene matches. Germline values: CDR1 SGHTA, CDR2 FQGNSA. There are 16 residues in the CDR3. CDR3 region: CASSVQSGGLSYEQYF. CDR3 DNA: TGTGCCAGCAGCGTACAAAGCGGGGGGCTTTCCTACGAGCAGTACTTC. The variable domain in full, completed from reference TRBV7-2 and TRBJ2-7, reads GAGVSQSPSNKVTEKGKDVELRCDPISGHTALYWYRQSLGQGLEFLIYFQGNSAPDKSGLPSDRFSAERTGGSVSTLTIQRTQQEDSAVYLCASSVQSGGLSYEQYFGPGTRLTVT.

This rearrangement joins TRBV5-1 to TRBJ2-7; 8 bases match TRBD2. Germline V CDR1 and CDR2: SGHRS, YFSETQ. Germline trimming cut 0 bases from V and 2 bases from J; bases unmatched to any gene: 4. The CDR3 consists of 15 residues. The CDR3: CASSLVTGGAYEQYF. CDR3 nucleotides: TGCGCCAGCAGCTTGGTTACGGGAGGGGCCTACGAGCAGTACTTC.

The rearrangement links TRBV24-1 to TRBJ2-2, with a weak D call TRBD1 (6 bases). This CDR3 is 14 amino acids long. V lost 9 bases and J 4 bases, leaving 14 bases between the germline ends. CDR1 is KGHDR and CDR2 is SFDVKD in the germline V gene. CDR3 nucleotides: TGTGCCACCCCAGGGGCGAATAGCACCGGGGAGCTGTTTTTT. Protein sequence: CATPGANSTGELFF.

The chain joins TRBV28 to TRBJ2-5; 8 bases align to TRBD1. CDR3 length: 14 amino acids. Unmatched junction bases numbered 5, after V lost 6 bases and J lost 2 bases. The germline CDR1 and CDR2 sequences are MDHEN and SYDVKM. The CDR3 DNA reads as TGTGCCAGCAGCCTTCGACAGGGGCAAGAGACCCAGTACTTC. It codes for CASSLRQGQETQYF. The full variable domain, in which reference TRBV28 and TRBJ2-5 provide the parts outside the CDR3, is DVKVTQSSRYLVKRTGEKVFLECVQDMDHENMFWYRQDPGLGLRLIYFSYDVKMKEKGDIPEGYSVSREKKERFSLILESASTNQTSMYLCASSLRQGQETQYFGPGTRLLVL.

This rearrangement joins TRBV7-9 to TRBJ2-2; 8 bases fit TRBD1. CDR1 is SEHNR and CDR2 is FQNEAQ in the germline V gene (reference sequence). Germline trimming cut 5 bases from V and 0 bases from J; bases unmatched to any gene: 5. The CDR3 extends over 16 amino acids. The CDR3 DNA is TGTGCCAGCAGCCCGGCAGGGGGCCCGAACACCGGGGAGCTGTTTTTT. Its translation is CASSPAGGPNTGELFF.

This clone was seen only once. The CDR3: CASSLGQSSYEQYF. DNA of the CDR3: TGTGCCAGCAGCCTGGGACAGTCATCGTACGAGCAGTACTTC. The rearrangement links TRBV28 to TRBJ2-7; 7 nucleotides agree with TRBD1. CDR1 is MDHEN, CDR2 SYDVKM, per germline. CDR3 length equals 14 residues. Trimming cost V 6 bases and J 4 bases; bases outside gene matches: 9.

The chain has TRBV11-3 and TRBJ2-7, with D uncertain. Trimming shortened V by 8 bases and J by 4 bases, and 12 bases separated the two germline ends. In germline, CDR1 is SGHNT, CDR2 YENEEA. The CDR3 covers 12 residues. DNA for the CDR3: TGTGCCAGCTACGACCGGCGGTACGAGCAGTACTTC. Protein product: CASYDRRYEQYF.

The J gene is TRBJ2-5, the V gene TRBV2; TRBD1 agrees at 8 bases. V was clipped by 6 bases and J by 1 base; unmatched bases: 4. This CDR3 region has 14 residues. Germline CDR1 is SNHLY and CDR2 is FYNNEI. The CDR3 here is CASRGDRPQETQYF. In DNA, the CDR3 is TGTGCCAGCAGGGGGGACAGGCCCCAAGAGACCCAGTACTTC.

This clone was recorded once. The chain recombines TRBV10-1 with TRBJ1-1; D is uncertain. V lost 0 bases, J lost 1 base, and 9 bases lay in between. The CDR3 runs 15 residues. CDR1 is WNHNN, CDR2 SYGVQD, per germline (reference sequence). The CDR3 bases are TGCGCCAGCAGTGAGTCGACGGGAGAGAACACTGAAGCTTTCTTT. Its protein is CASSESTGENTEAFF.

The chain combines TRBV9 with TRBJ1-1; D might be TRBD1 (6 bases). This CDR3 comprises 13 residues. Trimming pared 4 bases from V and 7 bases from J, leaving 14 bases between. Germline lookup yields CDR1 SGDLS and CDR2 YYNGEE. The CDR3, as DNA: TGTGCCAGCAGCTCCCAGGGGTGGGGTGAAGCTTTCTTT. It is translated as CASSSQGWGEAFF.

There are a few counts of this clone. The chain recombines TRBV3-1 (or the pseudogene TRBV3-2) with TRBJ1-6; no clear D. The CDR3 runs 14 residues. CDR1 LGHDT and CDR2 YNNKEL come from the germline V gene (reference sequence). The ends were cut back, 2 bases at V and 7 bases at J, with 9 bases in the middle. CDR3 sequence (DNA): TGTGCCAGCAGCCAATTCGGAGTCAATTCACCCCTCCACTTT. It is translated as CASSQFGVNSPLHF.

CDR3 in amino acids: CASSQDLPETAFF. As DNA, the CDR3 is TGTGCCAGCAGCCAAGATTTACCGGAGACAGCTTTCTTT. The chain carries TRBV4-2 and TRBJ1-1; D uncertain. The germline V gene encodes CDR1 LGHNA and CDR2 YNFKEQ. This CDR3 region has 13 residues. Trimming cost V 0 bases and J 10 bases, with 12 bases left between them.

This chain links TRBV6-6 with TRBJ1-6; D is possibly TRBD1 (5 bases). The CDR3 consists of 14 residues. Deletions cut 8 bases from V and 8 bases from J, with 16 bases between. Germline assignment: CDR1 MNHNY and CDR2 SVGAGI (reference sequence). In DNA, the CDR3 is TGTGCCAGCGCGGGAGGGCAGGGATATTCACCCCTCCACTTT. Translated, it gives CASAGGQGYSPLHF.

The chain combines TRBV5-6 with TRBJ1-4, with D possibly TRBD1 on 5 matching bases. The germline V and J ends were trimmed by 4 bases and 8 bases, with 12 bases remaining between them. Germline V gives CDR1 SGHDT, CDR2 YYEEEE. The CDR3 runs to 13 residues. The CDR3 loop reads CASSQSGGEKLFF. The DNA of the CDR3 is TGTGCCAGCAGCCAATCGGGGGGAGAAAAACTGTTTTTT. Supplemented by reference TRBV5-6 and TRBJ1-4, the full variable domain reads DAGVTQSPTHLIKTRGQQVTLRCSPKSGHDTVSWYQQALGQGPQFIFQYYEEEERQRGNFPDRFSGHQFPNYSSELNVNALLLGDSALYLCASSQSGGEKLFFGSGTQLSVL.

The chain couples TRBV18 to TRBJ2-7; the match to TRBD1 covers 8 bases. The CDR3 runs 16 residues. The germline gives CDR1 KGHSH, CDR2 LQKENI. The ends lost 4 bases at V and 6 bases at J; junction bases unmatched: 14. Here the CDR3 reads CASSLDFGTGYSEQYF. CDR3 DNA: TGTGCCAGCTCACTGGATTTCGGGACAGGTTATAGCGAGCAGTACTTC.

The genes are TRBV19 and TRBJ2-3; D may be TRBD2 (5 bases). CDR1 and CDR2 from the germline V gene are LNHDA and SQIVND (reference sequence). With 1 base removed from V and 4 bases from J, the gap between germline ends came to 15 bases. This CDR3 is 16 amino acids long. The CDR3 DNA is TGTGCCAGTAGTATAGTAGGTGAGGGAGACGCAGATACGCAGTATTTT. It yields the protein CASSIVGEGDADTQYF.

The chain has TRBV29-1 and TRBJ1-4, with 9 bases lining up with TRBD1. Trimming at V came to 4 bases and at J to 8 bases, leaving 8 bases not matched to a gene. Germline V gene lookup returns CDR1 SQVTM and CDR2 ANQGSEA. This CDR3 is built from 14 residues. The CDR3: CSVGGTGMGEKLFF. CDR3 DNA: TGCAGCGTTGGCGGGACAGGGATGGGCGAAAAACTGTTTTTT. The entire variable domain, with the rest obtained from reference TRBV29-1 and TRBJ1-4, is as follows: SAVISQKPSRDICQRGTSLTIQCQVDSQVTMMFWYRQQPGQSLTLIATANQGSEATYESGFVIDKFPISRPNLTFSTLTVSNMSPEDSSIYLCSVGGTGMGEKLFFGSGTQLSVL.

J is TRBJ2-1 and V is TRBV5-6, with 7 positions matching TRBD2. With V trimmed by 4 bases and J by 3 bases, 7 bases remained unmatched. The CDR3 runs 15 residues. Germline loops: CDR1 SGHDT, CDR2 YYEEEE. CDR3 loop: CASSHREEVYNEQFF. In nucleotides, the CDR3 is TGTGCCAGCAGCCACCGGGAGGAGGTCTACAATGAGCAGTTCTTC. Full variable domain (rest looked up from reference TRBV5-6 and TRBJ2-1): DAGVTQSPTHLIKTRGQQVTLRCSPKSGHDTVSWYQQALGQGPQFIFQYYEEEERQRGNFPDRFSGHQFPNYSSELNVNALLLGDSALYLCASSHREEVYNEQFFGPGTRLTVL.

V gene TRBV6-1 combines with J gene TRBJ1-1, with a possible D match to TRBD1 (5 bases). Germline V gene lookup returns CDR1 MNHNS and CDR2 SASEGT. V was shortened by 0 bases and J by 1 base, with 9 bases between the two germline ends. This CDR3 has 15 amino acids. CDR3 nucleotides: TGTGCCAGCAGTGAAGCGCGAGGACAGAACACTGAAGCTTTCTTT. It translates to CASSEARGQNTEAFF.

This clone showed up just once. V gene TRBV2 combines with J gene TRBJ1-2; 11 bases fit TRBD1. Germline V gene lookup returns CDR1 SNHLY and CDR2 FYNNEI. Germline trimming cut 1 base from V and 8 bases from J; bases unmatched to any gene: 12. The CDR3 consists of 17 residues. The CDR3 loop is CASSEGNPGQGARGYTF. The CDR3 coding sequence is TGTGCCAGCAGTGAAGGCAATCCTGGACAGGGGGCTCGGGGCTACACCTTC.

The V call is TRBV4-1, the J call TRBJ2-1; D uncertain. The CDR3 has 16 amino acids. Deletions cut 0 bases from V and 4 bases from J, with 13 bases between. Germline assignment: CDR1 MGHRA and CDR2 YSYEKL. DNA for the CDR3: TGCGCCAGCAGCCAAGATCTTCGAGGAGAATACAATGAGCAGTTCTTC. This gives the protein CASSQDLRGEYNEQFF.

In DNA form, the CDR3 reads TGTGCCTGGACTACACGGGGGGGCAGTGAAGCTTTCTTT. The encoded protein is CAWTTRGGSEAFF. The chain recombines TRBV30 with TRBJ1-1, with D tentatively TRBD1 (6 bases). The germline V and J ends were trimmed by 4 bases and 7 bases, with 16 bases remaining between them. The germline V gene encodes CDR1 GTSNPN and CDR2 SVGIG (reference sequence). This CDR3 region has 13 residues.

The rearrangement joins TRBV3-1 (or the pseudogene TRBV3-2) to TRBJ1-2; TRBD1 agrees at 7 bases. Germline trimming cut 2 bases from V and 1 base from J; bases unmatched to any gene: 1. This CDR3 region has 14 residues. Germline V gives CDR1 LGHDT, CDR2 YNNKEL (reference sequence). CDR3 loop: CASSQRDSNYGYTF. In nucleotides, the CDR3 is TGTGCCAGCAGCCAAAGGGACAGTAACTATGGCTACACCTTC.

This chain connects TRBV2 to TRBJ1-1; 10 bases agree with TRBD1. The junction had 3 bases not matched to a gene; V was cut back by 6 bases and J by 5 bases. The CDR3 has 13 residues. Germline CDR1 is SNHLY and CDR2 is FYNNEI. The CDR3 region has the DNA TGTGCCAGCAGCCGGGACAGGGGAACTGAAGCTTTCTTT. This encodes CASSRDRGTEAFF.

The chain joins TRBV5-6 to TRBJ1-6, with a weak D call TRBD1 (5 bases). The germline V gene has CDR1 SGHDT and CDR2 YYEEEE. This CDR3 region has 19 residues. Trimming took off 4 bases at V and 0 bases at J, with 20 bases between the two ends. CDR3 residues: CASSRNRGAAISYNSPLHF. CDR3 bases: TGTGCCAGCAGCCGAAACCGCGGGGCCGCCATCTCCTATAATTCACCCCTCCACTTT. Complete variable domain (other parts from reference TRBV5-6 and TRBJ1-6): DAGVTQSPTHLIKTRGQQVTLRCSPKSGHDTVSWYQQALGQGPQFIFQYYEEEERQRGNFPDRFSGHQFPNYSSELNVNALLLGDSALYLCASSRNRGAAISYNSPLHFGNGTRLTVT.

Worth noting for this clone: One junction end disagrees with the germline gene, perhaps due to a read error. The chain uses TRBV7-8 and TRBJ2-4; 8 bases line up with TRBD1. The V gene's germline CDR1 is SGHVS and CDR2 FQNEAQ. This CDR3 has 14 residues. The CDR3 sequence: CASSSSGTGGLWHF. As DNA, the CDR3 is TGTGCCAGCAGCTCCTCCGGCACAGGGGGGCTTTGGCACTTC.